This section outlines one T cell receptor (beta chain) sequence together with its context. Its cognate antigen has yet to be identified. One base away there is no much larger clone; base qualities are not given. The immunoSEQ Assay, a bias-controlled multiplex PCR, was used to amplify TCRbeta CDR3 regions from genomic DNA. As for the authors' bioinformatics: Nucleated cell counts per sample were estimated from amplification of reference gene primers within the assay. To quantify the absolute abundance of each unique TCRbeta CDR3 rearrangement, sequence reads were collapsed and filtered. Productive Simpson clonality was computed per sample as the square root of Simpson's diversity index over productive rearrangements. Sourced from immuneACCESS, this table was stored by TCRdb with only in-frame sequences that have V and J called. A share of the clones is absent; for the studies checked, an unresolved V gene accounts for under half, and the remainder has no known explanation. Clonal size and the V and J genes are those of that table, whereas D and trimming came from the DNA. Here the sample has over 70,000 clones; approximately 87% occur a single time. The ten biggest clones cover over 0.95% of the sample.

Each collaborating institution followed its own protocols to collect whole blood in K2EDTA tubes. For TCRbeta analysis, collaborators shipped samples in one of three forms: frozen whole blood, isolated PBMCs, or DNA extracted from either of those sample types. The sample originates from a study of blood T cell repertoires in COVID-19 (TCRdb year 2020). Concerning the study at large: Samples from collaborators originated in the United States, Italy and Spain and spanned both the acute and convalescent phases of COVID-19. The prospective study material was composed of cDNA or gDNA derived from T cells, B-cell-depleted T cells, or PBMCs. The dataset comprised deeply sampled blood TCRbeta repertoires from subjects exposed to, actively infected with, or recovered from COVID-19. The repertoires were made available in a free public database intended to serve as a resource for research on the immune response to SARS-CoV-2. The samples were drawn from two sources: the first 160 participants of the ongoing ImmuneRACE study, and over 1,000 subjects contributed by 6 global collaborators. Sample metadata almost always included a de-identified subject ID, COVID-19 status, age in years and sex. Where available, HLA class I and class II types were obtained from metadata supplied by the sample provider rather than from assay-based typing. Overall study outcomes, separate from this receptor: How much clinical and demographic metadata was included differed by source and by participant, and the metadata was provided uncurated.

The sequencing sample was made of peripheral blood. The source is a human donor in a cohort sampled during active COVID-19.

The CDR3 amino acid sequence is: CSARDRVGLRGYTF. The nucleotide sequence reads as follows: TGCAGCGCGAGGGACAGGGTGGGGCTTAGGGGCTACACCTTC. The chain joins TRBV29-1 to TRBJ1-2, and TRBD1 aligns with 9 junction nucleotides. CDR1 and CDR2, looked up from the germline V gene, are SQVTM and ANQGSEA. Germline trimming: 7 bases from V, 8 bases from J; junction bases outside gene matches: 14. Including the terminal cysteine and phenylalanine, the CDR3 comprises 14 residues. Only the CDR3 portion is preserved as DNA: 42 bases, with reading frame beginning at the first base.